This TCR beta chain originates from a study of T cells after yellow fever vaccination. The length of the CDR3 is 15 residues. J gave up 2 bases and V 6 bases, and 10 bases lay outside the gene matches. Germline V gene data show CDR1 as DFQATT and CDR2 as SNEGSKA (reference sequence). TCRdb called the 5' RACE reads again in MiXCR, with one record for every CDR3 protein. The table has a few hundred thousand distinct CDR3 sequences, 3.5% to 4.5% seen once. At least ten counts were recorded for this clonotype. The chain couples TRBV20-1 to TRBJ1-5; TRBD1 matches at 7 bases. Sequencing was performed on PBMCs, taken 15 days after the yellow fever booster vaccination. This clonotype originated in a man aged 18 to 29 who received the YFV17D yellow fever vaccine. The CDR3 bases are TGCAGTGCCCAATCGGTTGGACAGGGCAATCAGCCCCAGCATTTT. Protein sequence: CSAQSVGQGNQPQHF.